These 16 T cell receptor beta chains came from one sample sequenced in a study of T cells in Graves' hyperthyroidism and ophthalmopathy. Amplification yielded TCR beta CDR3 regions, with RNA transcripts as the source. Primed by the HTBI set, a first-round RT-PCR was run on the TCR CDR3. TCRdb redid the calling of the multiplex PCR reads with MiXCR, one entry per CDR3 protein. Of some 770,000 distinct CDR3 sequences in the sample, 16% are singletons; the top ten hold about 8.4%. Sequenced: blood. The receptors here all came from a man aged 18 to 35 with Graves' hyperthyroidism.

The chain combines TRBV20-1 with TRBJ2-1; TRBD1 aligns across 9 bases. V lost 3 bases, J lost 1 base, and 7 bases stayed unmatched. The germline gives CDR1 DFQATT, CDR2 SNEGSKA (reference sequence). The CDR3 extends over 16 amino acids. The CDR3 sequence is CSARGPGTGSYNEQFF. CDR3 nucleotide sequence: TGCAGTGCTAGGGGACCCGGGACAGGGTCCTACAATGAGCAGTTCTTC.

This clonotype was found a few times. The V call is TRBV4-1, the J call TRBJ2-1; 8 nucleotides agree with TRBD2. V lost 1 base to trimming and J lost 0 bases; unmatched junction nucleotides: 11. CDR1 is MGHRA and CDR2 is YSYEKL in the germline V gene. The CDR3 length is 19 residues. The CDR3 reads CASSQVAAGGSSSYNEQFF. DNA of the CDR3: TGCGCCAGCAGCCAAGTAGCGGCGGGAGGTTCGAGCTCCTACAATGAGCAGTTCTTC.

Ten or more counts support this clonotype. The chain has TRBV7-9 and TRBJ2-3; 7 bases align to TRBD2. Germline loops: CDR1 SEHNR, CDR2 FQNEAQ (reference sequence). V was pared by 1 base and J by 2 bases, with 6 bases of the junction left unmatched. The CDR3 spans 16 residues. The CDR3 region is CASSLGAGRSTDTQYF. DNA of the CDR3: TGTGCCAGCAGCTTAGGAGCGGGACGGTCCACAGATACGCAGTATTTT.

This clonotype was seen a few times. This chain links TRBV5-5 with TRBJ1-1; D is unclear. V was pared by 3 bases and J by 8 bases, with 20 bases between. The CDR3 sequence is 15 residues long. Germline V gene data show CDR1 as SGHKS and CDR2 as YYEKEE (reference sequence). The DNA of the CDR3 is TGTGCCAGCAGCTGGGCGCCGAGCCTCGATCTCGAAGCTTTCTTT. Translating it yields CASSWAPSLDLEAFF.

The chain is built from TRBV24-1 and TRBJ2-1; D gene uncertain. This CDR3 has 12 residues. The germline V gene has CDR1 KGHDR and CDR2 SFDVKD. Trimming left V 7 bases short and J 5 bases short, with 8 bases between. This chain's CDR3 is CATSRGNNEQFF. The DNA for the CDR3 is TGTGCCACCAGCCGTGGAAACAATGAGCAGTTCTTC.

The chain recombines TRBV20-1 with TRBJ2-3; D is perhaps TRBD2 (7 bases). The CDR3 totals 18 residues. The germline gives CDR1 DFQATT, CDR2 SNEGSKA (reference sequence). The V and J ends lost 5 bases and 7 bases respectively, with 31 bases between them. CDR3 sequence: CSASFLRGAGASVNTQYF. CDR3 coding DNA: TGCAGTGCTTCTTTCCTCCGAGGGGCGGGGGCCAGCGTCAATACGCAGTATTTT.

The rearrangement joins TRBV6-2 or TRBV6-3 to TRBJ2-6, with D uncertain. The germline V and J ends were trimmed by 5 bases and 3 bases, with 14 bases remaining between them. Germline V gene sequence: CDR1 MNHEY, CDR2 SVGEGT. This CDR3 comprises 16 residues. As DNA, the CDR3 is TGTGCCAGCAGTAAACGGCTGACCTTTGGGGCCAACGTCCTGACTTTC. Residues: CASSKRLTFGANVLTF.

This clonotype was seen more than once but under ten times. The chain recombines TRBV29-1 with TRBJ2-1, with 9 bases identical to TRBD2. Trimming took 7 bases from V and 0 from J; bases not matched to a gene: 10. Per the germline V gene, CDR1 is SQVTM and CDR2 is ANQGSEA. The CDR3 consists of 16 residues. The CDR3 sequence: CSAAGLAGVSYNEQFF. The DNA for the CDR3 is TGCAGCGCCGCTGGCTTAGCGGGAGTCTCCTACAATGAGCAGTTCTTC.

This clonotype was recorded many times. V gene TRBV10-3 combines with J gene TRBJ2-1; TRBD1 is a possible D gene (5 bases). The V gene lost 3 bases and the J gene lost 6 bases, with 15 bases spanning the gap. The CDR3 contains 15 residues. Germline V gene sequence: CDR1 ENHRY, CDR2 SYGVKD. CDR3 residues: CAISESQVTGNEQFF. The CDR3 DNA reads TGTGCCATCAGTGAATCACAGGTAACGGGCAATGAGCAGTTCTTC.

The genes are TRBV7-8 and TRBJ1-5; D remains ambiguous. The CDR3 length is 15 residues. Germline lookup yields CDR1 SGHVS and CDR2 FQNEAQ. Trimming removed 6 bases from V and 2 bases from J, with 14 bases in between. The CDR3 coding sequence is TGTGCCAGCAGTCCCGCCCGGCAGGGCAATCAGCCCCAGCATTTT. Translating it yields CASSPARQGNQPQHF.

This clonotype was counted a few times. The J gene is TRBJ1-2, the V gene TRBV7-9; the D gene is possibly TRBD1 (6 bases). Deletions cut 1 base from V and 6 bases from J, with 9 bases between. The germline gives CDR1 SEHNR, CDR2 FQNEAQ (reference sequence). The CDR3 loop spans 13 amino acids. The chain's CDR3 is CASSLGGRDGYTF. The CDR3 nucleotides are TGTGCCAGCAGCTTAGGGGGGCGGGATGGCTACACCTTC.

The CDR3 spells CASSLTGLAGLETQYF. CDR3 bases: TGCGCCAGCAGCCTCACCGGACTAGCGGGCTTAGAGACCCAGTACTTC. This sequence joins TRBV4-1 and TRBJ2-5, with 11 nucleotides matching TRBD2. CDR1 and CDR2 from the germline V gene are MGHRA and YSYEKL. The J segment lost 4 bases and the V segment lost 4 bases, leaving 8 bases of the junction unmatched. The CDR3 is made up of 16 amino acids.

This clonotype was seen more than once but under ten times. This sequence joins TRBV14 and TRBJ2-4; D gene unclear. With 1 base removed from V and 4 bases from J, the gap between germline ends came to 8 bases. The CDR3 is made up of 14 amino acids. Germline-derived CDR1 and CDR2 are SGHDN and FVKESK. CDR3 nucleotide sequence: TGTGCCAGCAGCCAAGTTGGCCCTAAAAACATTCAGTACTTC. Residues: CASSQVGPKNIQYF.

This clonotype has more than one count but fewer than ten. The missing conserved phenylalanine or tryptophan at the end of this CDR3 makes a read error likely. The chain links TRBV7-9 to TRBJ2-1; 10 bases are a match to TRBD2. V was pared by 6 bases and J by 2 bases, with 4 bases of the junction left unmatched. CDR1 is SEHNR and CDR2 is FQNEAQ in the germline V gene (reference sequence). This CDR3 is 15 amino acids long. The CDR3 sequence is CASSSSGRTYNEQFL. The CDR3 coding sequence is TGTGCCAGCAGTTCTAGCGGGAGAACCTACAATGAGCAGTTCCTC.

This clonotype showed up just a few times. The chain recombines TRBV7-8 with TRBJ2-1; D gene ambiguous. Germline loops: CDR1 SGHVS, CDR2 FQNEAQ. This CDR3 comprises 15 residues. Between the trimmed V and J ends, which lost 4 bases and 0 bases, there was a span of 10 bases. CDR3 sequence: CASSSRRHSYNEQFF. The CDR3 coding sequence is TGTGCCAGCAGCTCCCGAAGGCACTCCTACAATGAGCAGTTCTTC.

The CDR3 bases are TGTGCCAGCAGCTTTTATAGGGGTTCGAGCTCCTACAATGAGCAGTTCTTC. Protein sequence: CASSFYRGSSSYNEQFF. The chain has TRBV11-1 and TRBJ2-1; possibly TRBD1 for D (5 bases). The V end was cut by 3 bases, the J end by 0 bases, with 15 bases between. CDR1 and CDR2 (germline): SGHAT, FQDESV (reference sequence). The CDR3 totals 17 residues.